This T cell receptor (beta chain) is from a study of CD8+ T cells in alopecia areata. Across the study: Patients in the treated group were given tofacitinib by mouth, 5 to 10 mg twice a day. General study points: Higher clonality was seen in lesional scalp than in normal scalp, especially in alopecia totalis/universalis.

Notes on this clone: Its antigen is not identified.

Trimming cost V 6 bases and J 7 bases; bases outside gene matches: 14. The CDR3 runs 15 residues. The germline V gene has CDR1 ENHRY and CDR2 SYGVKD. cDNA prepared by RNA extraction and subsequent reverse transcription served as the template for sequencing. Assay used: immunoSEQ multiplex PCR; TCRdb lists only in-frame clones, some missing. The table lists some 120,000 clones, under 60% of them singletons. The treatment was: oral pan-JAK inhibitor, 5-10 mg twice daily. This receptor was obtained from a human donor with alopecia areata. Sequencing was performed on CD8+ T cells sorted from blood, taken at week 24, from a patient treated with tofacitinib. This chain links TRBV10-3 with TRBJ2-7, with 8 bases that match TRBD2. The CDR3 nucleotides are TGTGCCATCAGGGCAACCGGGACTAGTTCGAGGGAGCAGTACTTC. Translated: CAIRATGTSSREQYF.